These 19 T cell receptor beta chains originate from one sample sequenced in a study of CD8 T cells in Susac syndrome. Random hexamers primed reverse transcription of 0.5 to 1 ug RNA. From the immunoSEQ multiplex PCR reads, TCRdb called clonotypes with MiXCR, one entry per CDR3 protein. Among some 120,000 distinct CDR3 sequences, just under 95% were seen once, and the ten largest hold over 0.07%. Sequencing was done on a sample of CD4+ T cells from PBMCs. The receptors originated from a human donor in good health.

This clonotype was counted a single time. V gene TRBV20-1 combines with J gene TRBJ1-2, with D unclear. V lost 2 bases and J 8 bases, leaving 6 bases between the germline ends. The CDR3 extends over 10 amino acids. Germline-derived CDR1 and CDR2 are DFQATT and SNEGSKA (reference sequence). The CDR3 nucleotides read TGCAGTGCTAGATTTGAGGGCTACACCTTC. Amino acids: CSARFEGYTF.

This chain uses TRBV28 with TRBJ2-5; 10 bases align to TRBD1. Germline V CDR1 and CDR2: MDHEN, SYDVKM. The CDR3 extends over 14 amino acids. J lost 4 bases, V lost 4 bases, and 3 bases had no gene match. This CDR3 is CASSSGQGRETQYF. CDR3 coding DNA: TGTGCCAGCAGTTCGGGACAGGGGAGAGAGACCCAGTACTTC.

The rearrangement uses TRBV20-1 and TRBJ2-5; no firm D call. Germline values: CDR1 DFQATT, CDR2 SNEGSKA (reference sequence). The V end lost 0 bases, the J end lost 5 bases, and 13 bases lay between the germline ends. This CDR3 is built from 14 residues. The CDR3 here is CSARDRIGRETQYF. The CDR3 nucleotides read TGCAGTGCTAGAGATCGAATAGGGCGGGAGACCCAGTACTTC.

The chain employs TRBV23-1 and TRBJ1-5; D is unclear. TRBV23-1 is assigned to the ORF class and has an uncertain function. Trimming pared 4 bases from V and 7 bases from J, leaving 14 bases between. The CDR3 loop spans 14 amino acids. For the CDR3, the DNA is TGCGCCAGCAGTCGCGCGGGAGGCGGCCAGCCCCAGCATTTT. Its translation is CASSRAGGGQPQHF.

The chain links TRBV3-1 to TRBJ1-2; no definite D call. Trimming left V 0 bases short and J 4 bases short, with 3 bases between. CDR1 is LGHDT, CDR2 YNNKEL, per germline (reference sequence). The CDR3 loop spans 12 amino acids. Here the CDR3 DNA reads TGTGCCAGCAGCCAAGATGGCTATGGCTACACCTTC. As protein: CASSQDGYGYTF.

The gene calls are TRBV9 and TRBJ2-1, with unresolved D. There are 12 residues in the CDR3. V was clipped by 4 bases and J by 5 bases, with 7 bases between them. Germline CDR1 reads SGDLS; CDR2 reads YYNGEE. The DNA for the CDR3 is TGTGCCAGCAGCCCCCTGGACAATGAGCAGTTCTTC. It codes for CASSPLDNEQFF.

The CDR3 spells CASTYGLAGGYEQFF. The CDR3 DNA sequence: TGTGCCAGTACCTACGGACTAGCGGGAGGGTATGAGCAGTTCTTC. This chain joins TRBV19 and TRBJ2-1, with TRBD2 matching 15 bases. Germline CDR1 reads LNHDA; CDR2 reads SQIVND (reference sequence). The CDR3 is 15 amino acids. Trimming at V came to 7 bases and at J to 8 bases, leaving 6 bases not matched to a gene.

V usage is TRBV5-6 and J usage is TRBJ2-3; 11 bases fit TRBD2. Germline V lookup: CDR1 SGHDT, CDR2 YYEEEE. The CDR3 spans 16 residues. Unmatched junction bases numbered 6, after V lost 2 bases and J lost 4 bases. CDR3 in amino acids: CASSFVAGGPADTQYF. CDR3 sequence (DNA): TGTGCCAGCAGCTTCGTAGCGGGAGGGCCTGCAGATACGCAGTATTTT.

The DNA for the CDR3 is TGTGCCAGCAGTTTATTATCCCAAACCTCCCGCGAGCAGTACTTC. Amino acid sequence: CASSLLSQTSREQYF. J is TRBJ2-7 and V is TRBV27; D is uncertain. Germline V gene data show CDR1 as MNHEY and CDR2 as SMNVEV (reference sequence). The CDR3 is made up of 15 amino acids. V dropped 1 base and J dropped 6 bases, with 16 bases sitting between them.

The rearrangement joins TRBV5-1 to TRBJ1-5, with 7 bases matching TRBD1. The trim removed 0 bases at V and 2 bases at J, leaving 2 bases unmatched. The CDR3 is made up of 15 amino acids. The germline V gene encodes CDR1 SGHRS and CDR2 YFSETQ. The CDR3 DNA is TGCGCCAGCAGCTTGGACAGGGGAGGCAATCAGCCCCAGCATTTT. It yields the protein CASSLDRGGNQPQHF.

The chain couples TRBV29-1 to TRBJ2-7; possibly TRBD1 for D (6 bases). V lost 6 bases and J 2 bases, leaving 17 bases between the germline ends. The germline V gene encodes CDR1 SQVTM and CDR2 ANQGSEA. The CDR3 is 14 residues long. The DNA of the CDR3 is TGCAGCGTCAAAAGAGATCGGGACACCTACGAGCAGTACTTC. Translated, it gives CSVKRDRDTYEQYF.

A single count supports this clonotype. V usage is TRBV27 and J usage is TRBJ1-1, with D unclear. CDR1 is MNHEY, CDR2 SMNVEV, per germline (reference sequence). Between the trimmed V and J ends, which lost 5 bases and 2 bases, there was a span of 15 bases. The CDR3 totals 15 residues. The chain's CDR3 is CASSPTLTTNTEAFF. CDR3 sequence (DNA): TGTGCCAGCAGTCCGACCCTTACTACCAACACTGAAGCTTTCTTT.

The chain employs TRBV12-3 or TRBV12-4 and TRBJ2-7; D is tentatively TRBD1 or TRBD2 (5 bases each). Trimming shortened V by 6 bases and J by 6 bases, and 15 bases separated the two germline ends. This CDR3 is built from 13 residues. The chain's CDR3 is CASSTGTSPEQYF. As DNA, the CDR3 is TGTGCCAGCAGCACCGGGACCTCGCCCGAGCAGTACTTC.

The chain recombines TRBV25-1 with TRBJ2-5, with no clear D. Trimming stripped 8 bases from V and 5 bases from J, with 9 bases between. CDR3 length: 11 amino acids. Looked up from germline, CDR1 is MGHDK and CDR2 is SYGVNS. The CDR3 sequence is CASGTYETQYF. The CDR3 coding sequence is TGTGCCAGCGGAACTTATGAGACCCAGTACTTC.

This chain connects TRBV6-5 to TRBJ2-7; TRBD1 might be the D (7 bases). CDR1 is MNHEY and CDR2 is SVGAGI in the germline V gene. V lost 7 bases to trimming and J lost 3 bases, with 10 bases between them. There are 12 residues in the CDR3. CDR3 bases: TGTGCCAGCACAGGGGGGAACTACGAGCAGTACTTC. Amino acids: CASTGGNYEQYF.

This chain joins TRBV20-1 and TRBJ1-5, with D tentatively TRBD1 (5 bases). V was trimmed by 4 bases and J by 4 bases, leaving 8 bases between them. Germline V gene sequence: CDR1 DFQATT, CDR2 SNEGSKA (reference sequence). There are 12 residues in the CDR3. The CDR3 loop is CSAIGGNQPQHF. CDR3 sequence (DNA): TGCAGTGCTATTGGGGGAAATCAGCCCCAGCATTTT.

V gene TRBV19 combines with J gene TRBJ2-4, with a tentative D call TRBD1 (5 bases). Germline V gives CDR1 LNHDA, CDR2 SQIVND (reference sequence). V gave up 10 bases and J gave up 0 bases, with 16 bases separating them. The CDR3 has 15 residues. The CDR3 DNA reads as TGTGCCACCTCAGACAGAGCTCAAGCCAAAAACATTCAGTACTTC. This sequence encodes CATSDRAQAKNIQYF.

The chain couples TRBV7-2 to TRBJ2-5; D call uncertain. V was shortened by 4 bases and J by 3 bases, with 12 bases between the two germline ends. The length of the CDR3 is 14 residues. Germline values: CDR1 SGHTA, CDR2 FQGNSA. DNA of the CDR3: TGTGCCAGCAGCTATATGACCTCAAAAGAGACCCAGTACTTC. Translated, it gives CASSYMTSKETQYF. The entire variable domain, with the rest obtained from reference TRBV7-2 and TRBJ2-5, is as follows: GAGVSQSPSNKVTEKGKDVELRCDPISGHTALYWYRQSLGQGLEFLIYFQGNSAPDKSGLPSDRFSAERTGGSVSTLTIQRTQQEDSAVYLCASSYMTSKETQYFGPGTRLLVL.

The genes are TRBV2 and TRBJ1-5; D call uncertain. The V and J ends lost 0 bases and 5 bases respectively, with 8 bases between them. Germline assignment: CDR1 SNHLY and CDR2 FYNNEI. The CDR3 is made up of 14 amino acids. In DNA form, the CDR3 reads TGTGCCAGCAGTGAAGCTACAGCCTATCAGCCCCAGCATTTT. The encoded protein is CASSEATAYQPQHF.